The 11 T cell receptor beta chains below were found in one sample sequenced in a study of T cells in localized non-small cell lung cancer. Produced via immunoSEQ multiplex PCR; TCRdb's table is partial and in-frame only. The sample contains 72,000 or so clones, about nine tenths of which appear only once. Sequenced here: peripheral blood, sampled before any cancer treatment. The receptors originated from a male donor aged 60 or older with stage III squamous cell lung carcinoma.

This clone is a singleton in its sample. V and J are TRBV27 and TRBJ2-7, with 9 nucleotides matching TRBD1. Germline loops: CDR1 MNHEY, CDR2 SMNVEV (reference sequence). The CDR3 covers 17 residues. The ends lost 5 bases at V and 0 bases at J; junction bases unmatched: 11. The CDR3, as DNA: TGTGCCAGCAGTCCACCTCCGGGACAGGGACTCTCCTACGAGCAGTACTTC. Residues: CASSPPPGQGLSYEQYF.

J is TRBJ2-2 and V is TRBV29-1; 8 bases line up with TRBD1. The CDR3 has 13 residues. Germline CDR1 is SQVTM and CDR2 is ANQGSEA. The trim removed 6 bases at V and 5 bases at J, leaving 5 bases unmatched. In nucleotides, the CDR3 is TGCAGCGTAGGAGGACAGGGTACCGGGGAGCTGTTTTTT. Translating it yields CSVGGQGTGELFF.

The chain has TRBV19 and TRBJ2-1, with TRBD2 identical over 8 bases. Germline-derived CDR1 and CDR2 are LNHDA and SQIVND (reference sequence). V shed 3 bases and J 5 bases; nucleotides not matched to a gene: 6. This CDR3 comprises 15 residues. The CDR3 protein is CASSMSSGGHNEQFF. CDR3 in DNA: TGTGCCAGTAGTATGTCGAGCGGGGGCCACAATGAGCAGTTCTTC. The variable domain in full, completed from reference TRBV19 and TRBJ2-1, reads DGGITQSPKYLFRKEGQNVTLSCEQNLNHDAMYWYRQDPGQGLRLIYYSQIVNDFQKGDIAEGYSVSREKKESFPLTVTSAQKNPTAFYLCASSMSSGGHNEQFFGPGTRLTVL.

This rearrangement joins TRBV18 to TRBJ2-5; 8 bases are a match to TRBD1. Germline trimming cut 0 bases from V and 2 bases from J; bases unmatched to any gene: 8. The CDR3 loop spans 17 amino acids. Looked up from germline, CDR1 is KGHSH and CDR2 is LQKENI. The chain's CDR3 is CASSPPETGALQETQYF. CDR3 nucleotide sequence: TGTGCCAGCTCACCACCCGAGACAGGGGCCCTACAAGAGACCCAGTACTTC.

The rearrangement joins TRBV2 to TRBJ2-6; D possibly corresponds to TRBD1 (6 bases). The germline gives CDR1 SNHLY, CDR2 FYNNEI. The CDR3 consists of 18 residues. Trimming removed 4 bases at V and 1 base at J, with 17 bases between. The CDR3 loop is CASSAQGSFLSGANVLTF. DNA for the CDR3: TGTGCCAGCAGTGCCCAGGGGAGTTTTTTGTCTGGGGCCAACGTCCTGACTTTC.

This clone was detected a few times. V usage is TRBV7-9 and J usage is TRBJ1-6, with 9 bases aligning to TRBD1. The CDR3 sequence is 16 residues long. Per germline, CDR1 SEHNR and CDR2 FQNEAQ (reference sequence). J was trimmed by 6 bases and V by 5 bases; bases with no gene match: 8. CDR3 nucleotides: TGTGCCAGCAGCCCCCCGGGACAGGGTTTTAATTCACCCCTCCACTTT. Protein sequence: CASSPPGQGFNSPLHF.

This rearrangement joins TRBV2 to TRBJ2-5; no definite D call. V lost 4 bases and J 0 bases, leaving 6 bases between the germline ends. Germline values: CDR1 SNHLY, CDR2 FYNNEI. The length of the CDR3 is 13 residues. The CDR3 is CASSGRNQETQYF. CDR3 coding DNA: TGTGCCAGCAGTGGGAGAAACCAAGAGACCCAGTACTTC.

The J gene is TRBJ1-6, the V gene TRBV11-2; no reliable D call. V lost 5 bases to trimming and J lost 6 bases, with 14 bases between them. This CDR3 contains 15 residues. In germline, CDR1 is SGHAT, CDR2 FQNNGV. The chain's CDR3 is CASSPYRLSNSPLHF. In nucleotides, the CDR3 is TGTGCCAGCAGCCCCTATAGGTTAAGTAATTCACCCCTCCACTTT.

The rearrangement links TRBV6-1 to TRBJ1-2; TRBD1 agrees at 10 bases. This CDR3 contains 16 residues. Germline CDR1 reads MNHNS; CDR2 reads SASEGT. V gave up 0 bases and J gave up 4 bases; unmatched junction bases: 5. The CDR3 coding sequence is TGTGCCAGCAGTGAAGCCTGGACAGGGGGTATCTATGGCTACACCTTC. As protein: CASSEAWTGGIYGYTF.

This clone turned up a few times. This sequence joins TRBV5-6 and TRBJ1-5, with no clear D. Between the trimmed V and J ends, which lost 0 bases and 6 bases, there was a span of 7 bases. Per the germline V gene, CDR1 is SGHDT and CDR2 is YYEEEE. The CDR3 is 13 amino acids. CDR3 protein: CASSLGGIQPQHF. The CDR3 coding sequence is TGTGCCAGCAGCTTGGGTGGGATTCAGCCCCAGCATTTT.

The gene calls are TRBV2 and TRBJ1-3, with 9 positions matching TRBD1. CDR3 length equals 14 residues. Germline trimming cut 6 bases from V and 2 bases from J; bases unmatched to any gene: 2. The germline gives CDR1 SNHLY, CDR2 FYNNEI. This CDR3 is CASSRTGAGNTIYF. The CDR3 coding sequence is TGTGCCAGCAGCCGGACAGGGGCTGGAAACACCATATATTTT.